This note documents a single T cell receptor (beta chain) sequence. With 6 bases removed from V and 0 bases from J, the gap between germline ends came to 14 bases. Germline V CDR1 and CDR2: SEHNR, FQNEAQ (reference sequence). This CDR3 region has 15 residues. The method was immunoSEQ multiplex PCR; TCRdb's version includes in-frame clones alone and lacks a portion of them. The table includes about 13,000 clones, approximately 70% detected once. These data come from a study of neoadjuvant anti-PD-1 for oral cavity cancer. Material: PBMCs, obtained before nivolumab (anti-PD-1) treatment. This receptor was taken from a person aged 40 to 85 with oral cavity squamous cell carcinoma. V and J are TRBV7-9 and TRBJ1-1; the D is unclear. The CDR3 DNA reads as TGTGCCAGCAGAGATAAACAGAGACTGAACACTGAAGCTTTCTTT. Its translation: CASRDKQRLNTEAFF.